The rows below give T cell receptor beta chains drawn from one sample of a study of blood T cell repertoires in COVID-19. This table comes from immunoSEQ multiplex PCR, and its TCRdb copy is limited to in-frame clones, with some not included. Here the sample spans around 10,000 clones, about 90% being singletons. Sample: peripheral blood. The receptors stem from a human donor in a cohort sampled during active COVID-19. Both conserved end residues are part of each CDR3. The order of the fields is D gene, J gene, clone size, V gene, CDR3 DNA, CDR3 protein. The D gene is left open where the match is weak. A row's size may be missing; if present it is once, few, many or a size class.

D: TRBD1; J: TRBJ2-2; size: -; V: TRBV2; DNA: TGTGCCAGCAGGTCCGGGACAGGGGGGACCGGGGAGCTGTTTTTT; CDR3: CASRSGTGGTGELFF
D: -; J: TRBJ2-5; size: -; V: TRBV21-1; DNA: TGTGCCGGACCAGGACTAGCGGGGGACCTCGAAAAGACCCAGTACTTC; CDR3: CAGPGLAGDLEKTQYF
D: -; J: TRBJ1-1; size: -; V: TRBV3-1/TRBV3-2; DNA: TGTGCCAGCAGCCAATACGGGGGGATCGGCACTGAAGCTTTCTTT; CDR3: CASSQYGGIGTEAFF
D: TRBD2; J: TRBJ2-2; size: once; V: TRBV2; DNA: TGTGCCAGCATCGGAGCGGGGATTAGCACCGGGGAGCTGTTTTTT; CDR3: CASIGAGISTGELFF
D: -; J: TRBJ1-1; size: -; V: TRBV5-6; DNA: TGTGCCAGCAGTTTTGACACCCGAGACACTGAAGCTTTCTTT; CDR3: CASSFDTRDTEAFF
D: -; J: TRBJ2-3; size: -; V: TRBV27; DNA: TGTGCCAGCAGTTTATATAAAAGCACAGATACGCAGTATTTT; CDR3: CASSLYKSTDTQYF
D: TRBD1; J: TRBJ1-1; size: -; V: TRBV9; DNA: TGTGCCAGCAGCTTGCAGACAGGGGCGAACACTGAAGCTTTCTTT; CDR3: CASSLQTGANTEAFF
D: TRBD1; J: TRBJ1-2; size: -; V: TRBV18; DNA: TGTGCCAGCTCACCAGAGACAGGGGGCCATGGCTACACCTTC; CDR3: CASSPETGGHGYTF
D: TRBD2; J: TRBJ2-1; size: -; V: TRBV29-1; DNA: TGCAGCGCTAGCGGGGGGGCCACCAATGAGCAGTTCTTC; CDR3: CSASGGATNEQFF
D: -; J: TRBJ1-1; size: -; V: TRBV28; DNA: TGTGCCAGCAGTTTATGGGCAAGCGAGGACACTGAAGCTTTCTTT; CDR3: CASSLWASEDTEAFF
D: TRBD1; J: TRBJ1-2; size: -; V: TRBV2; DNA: TGTGCCAGCACCGGGGACAGGGCTGGCTACACCTTC; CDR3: CASTGDRAGYTF
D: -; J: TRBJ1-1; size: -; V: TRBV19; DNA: TGTGCCAGTATTCTGGACGGCGGGGTAAACACTGAAGCTTTCTTT; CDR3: CASILDGGVNTEAFF
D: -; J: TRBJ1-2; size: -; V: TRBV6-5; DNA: TGTGCCAGCAGCTGGGCGATCGGCTACACCTTC; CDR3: CASSWAIGYTF
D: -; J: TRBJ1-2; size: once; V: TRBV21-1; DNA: TGTGCCAGCAGCGCAAAGAGGCCAGGGATTCTTAACTATGGCTACACCTTC; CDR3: CASSAKRPGILNYGYTF
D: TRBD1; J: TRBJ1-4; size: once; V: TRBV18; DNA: TGTGCCAGCTCACCACCGATGGGACAGGGAGAAAAACTGTTTTTT; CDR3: CASSPPMGQGEKLFF
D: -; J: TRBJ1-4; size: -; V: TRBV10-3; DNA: TGTGCCATCAGCCAACAAGGAGGAAATGAAAAACTGTTTTTT; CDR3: CAISQQGGNEKLFF
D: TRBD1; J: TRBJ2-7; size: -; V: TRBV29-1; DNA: TGCAGCGTTGGGACAGGGGAGGGCGAGCAGTACTTC; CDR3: CSVGTGEGEQYF
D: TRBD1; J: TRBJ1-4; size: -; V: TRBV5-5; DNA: TGTGCCAGCAGCTTGGAGGGACAGGGGGGTGAAAAACTGTTTTTT; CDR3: CASSLEGQGGEKLFF
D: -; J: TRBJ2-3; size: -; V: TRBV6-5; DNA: TGTGCCAGCGGGGGCACCCTTATCACAGATACGCAGTATTTT; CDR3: CASGGTLITDTQYF
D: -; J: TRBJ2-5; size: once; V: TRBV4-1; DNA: TGCGCCAGCAGCCGCCCCGAAGGCAGGGGGGAAGAGACCCAGTACTTC; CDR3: CASSRPEGRGEETQYF
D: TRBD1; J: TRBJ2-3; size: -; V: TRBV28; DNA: TGTGCCAGCAGTTTATTAGGGGGCCAAGCCACAGATACGCAGTATTTT; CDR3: CASSLLGGQATDTQYF
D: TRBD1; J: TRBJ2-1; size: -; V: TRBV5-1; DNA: TGCGCCAGCAGCCCCGACATTAGGACAGGGCCCAATGAGCAGTTCTTC; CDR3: CASSPDIRTGPNEQFF
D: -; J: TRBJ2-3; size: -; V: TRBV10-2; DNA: TGCGCCAGCTGCGAGCGCCCCCCCACAGATACGCAGTATTTT; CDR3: CASCERPPTDTQYF
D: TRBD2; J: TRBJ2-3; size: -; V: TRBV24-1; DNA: TGTGCCACCAGTGATTTGAGCGGGGGCACAGATACGCAGTATTTT; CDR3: CATSDLSGGTDTQYF
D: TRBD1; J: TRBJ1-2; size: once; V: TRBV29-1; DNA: TGCAGCGTTGAAGGGGACAGGGGAGGCGATGGCTACACCTTC; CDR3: CSVEGDRGGDGYTF
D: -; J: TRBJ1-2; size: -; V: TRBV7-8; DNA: TGTGCCAGCAGCTTAGTCGGACTGGGGTATGGCTACACCTTC; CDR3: CASSLVGLGYGYTF
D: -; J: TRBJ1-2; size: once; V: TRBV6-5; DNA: TGTGCCAGCACCCGGGGGAACTTATTCTATGGCTACACCTTC; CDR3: CASTRGNLFYGYTF
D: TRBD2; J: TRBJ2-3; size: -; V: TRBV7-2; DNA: TGTGCCAGCAGCTCCAATAGCGGGGGGGGCACAGATACGCAGTATTTT; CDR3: CASSSNSGGGTDTQYF
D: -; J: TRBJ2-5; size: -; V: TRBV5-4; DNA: TGTGCCAGCAGCTTTGGGCAGGGTCCAGAGACCCAGTACTTC; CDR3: CASSFGQGPETQYF
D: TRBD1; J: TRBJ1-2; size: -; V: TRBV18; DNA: TGTGCCAGCTCACCACGGGTTCAGGGGGAAGCTAACTATGGCTACACCTTC; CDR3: CASSPRVQGEANYGYTF
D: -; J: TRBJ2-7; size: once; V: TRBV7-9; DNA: TGTGCCAGCAGCTTACAGGGACTGGGGGGTCGAGACGAGCAGTACTTC; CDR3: CASSLQGLGGRDEQYF
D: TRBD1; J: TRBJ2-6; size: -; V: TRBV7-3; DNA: TGTGCCAGCAGCCGTTCACAGGGGGCTGGGGCCAACGTCCTGACTTTC; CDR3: CASSRSQGAGANVLTF
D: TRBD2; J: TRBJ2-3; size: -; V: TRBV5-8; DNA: TGTGCCAGCCCCTCGCTTGGGGTCGGCCTAGCGGGGGTGACAGATACGCAGTATTTT; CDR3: CASPSLGVGLAGVTDTQYF
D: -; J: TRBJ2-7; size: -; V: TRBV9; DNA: TGTGCCAGCAGCCCATCCACCTACGAGCAGTACTTC; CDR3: CASSPSTYEQYF
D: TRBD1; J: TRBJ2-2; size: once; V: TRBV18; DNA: TGTGCCAGCTCACCGACCCCGACAGGGCCCAACACCGGGGAGCTGTTTTTT; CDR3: CASSPTPTGPNTGELFF
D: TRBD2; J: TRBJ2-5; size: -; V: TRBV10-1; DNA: TGCGCCAGCAGTGAGGGCGCTAGCGGACAAGAGACCCAGTACTTC; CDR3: CASSEGASGQETQYF
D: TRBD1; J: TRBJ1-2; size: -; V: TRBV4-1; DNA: TGCGCCAGCAGCCAGCCGACAGGGAGAGACTATGGCTACACCTTC; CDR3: CASSQPTGRDYGYTF
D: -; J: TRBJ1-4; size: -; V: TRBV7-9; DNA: TGTGCCAGCGAGGCTAGGGGGAAGACTAATGAAAAACTGTTTTTT; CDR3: CASEARGKTNEKLFF
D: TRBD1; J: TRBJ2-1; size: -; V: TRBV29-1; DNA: TGCAGCGTTGGACAGGGCTGGGGGGAGCAGTTCTTC; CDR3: CSVGQGWGEQFF
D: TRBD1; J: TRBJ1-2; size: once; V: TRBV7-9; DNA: TGTGCCAGCATCCCACTTAGAGGGGGCGGGACGGCGGACTATGGCTACACCTTC; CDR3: CASIPLRGGGTADYGYTF